This T cell receptor (beta chain) came from a study of blood T cell repertoires in COVID-19. Looking at the study overall: COVID-19 samples, acute and convalescent, were from the United States, Italy and Spain. Sources were T cells, B-cell-depleted T cells, or PBMCs; the material itself was cDNA or gDNA.

As originally analysed: From reference gene primer amplification, estimates of nucleated cell counts were derived. Using immunoSEQ multiplex PCR, the repertoire was profiled, and TCRdb retains in-frame clones only, with some absent. V and J calls and clone size are given by that table; D and trimming were obtained from the DNA. The sample has approximately 100,000 clones, roughly 92% seen once. The CDR3 loop spans 15 amino acids. Germline V gives CDR1 MNHEY, CDR2 SVGAGI. V lost 7 bases, J lost 3 bases, and 7 bases stayed unmatched. The TCR sequence derives from a man aged 60-69 years with acute or convalescent COVID-19. Material: peripheral blood. V is TRBV6-5 and J is TRBJ1-4, with 8 nucleotides matching TRBD1. This CDR3 reads CASKITGGSNEKLFF. The CDR3 DNA follows: TGTGCCAGCAAGATCACAGGGGGGTCTAATGAAAAACTGTTTTTT.